These 11 T cell receptor beta chains share one sample of origin, sequenced in a study of cytomegalovirus exposure and HLA in healthy donors. The data were produced by immunoSEQ multiplex PCR, yet TCRdb's version contains in-frame clones alone and is incomplete. The table has roughly 120,000 clones, about 93% seen once. The sequencing input was PBMCs. Every receptor here comes from a woman aged 18 to 35 in good health and CMV-seronegative.

The chain uses TRBV19 and TRBJ1-6; TRBD1 matches at 7 bases. J gave up 8 bases and V 10 bases, and 8 bases lay outside the gene matches. The CDR3 runs 13 residues. CDR1 and CDR2 (germline): LNHDA, SQIVND (reference sequence). CDR3: CATQGVRYSPLHF. The CDR3 DNA is TGTGCCACCCAGGGGGTCAGGTATTCACCCCTCCACTTT.

V gene TRBV11-2 combines with J gene TRBJ2-7, with a tentative D call TRBD2 (5 bases). The CDR3 totals 11 residues. The germline V gene encodes CDR1 SGHAT and CDR2 FQNNGV. The V end was cut by 3 bases, the J end by 5 bases, with 5 bases between. As DNA, the CDR3 is TGTGCCAGCAGCTTCGGGGACGAGCAGTACTTC. Protein: CASSFGDEQYF.

The chain employs TRBV5-1 and TRBJ2-2; 8 nucleotides line up with TRBD2. CDR1 SGHRS and CDR2 YFSETQ come from the germline V gene. There are 15 residues in the CDR3. With V trimmed by 0 bases and J by 5 bases, 3 bases remained unmatched. The CDR3 sequence: CASSLDRGGTGELFF. CDR3 DNA sequence: TGCGCCAGCAGCTTGGATCGGGGGGGAACCGGGGAGCTGTTTTTT. The full variable domain, in which reference TRBV5-1 and TRBJ2-2 provide the parts outside the CDR3, is KAGVTQTPRYLIKTRGQQVTLSCSPISGHRSVSWYQQTPGQGLQFLFEYFSETQRNKGNFPGRFSGRQFSNSRSEMNVSTLELGDSALYLCASSLDRGGTGELFFGEGSRLTVL.

V usage is TRBV28 and J usage is TRBJ2-7; possible D gene TRBD2, 6 bases. The germline CDR1 and CDR2 sequences are MDHEN and SYDVKM. The length of the CDR3 is 14 residues. Trimming left V 7 bases short and J 3 bases short, with 16 bases between. The CDR3 region has the DNA TGTGCCAGCAACTCTGCGGGGCCTAGCTACGAGCAGTACTTC. Translation: CASNSAGPSYEQYF.

V usage is TRBV4-1 and J usage is TRBJ2-5; D perhaps matches TRBD2 (7 bases). The CDR3 spans 19 residues. V was pared by 4 bases and J by 4 bases, with 28 bases between. Germline CDR1 MGHRA, CDR2 YSYEKL. For the CDR3, the DNA is TGCGCCAGCAGCCCGGGGGGCGGGGTGGGCCCAACTCACCCAGAGACCCAGTACTTC. Translation: CASSPGGGVGPTHPETQYF.

Comments on this clone: The sample carries other DNA sequences with the same CDR3. V and J are TRBV7-3 and TRBJ1-1; possible D gene TRBD1, 5 bases. V was cut by 5 bases and J by 2 bases, with 9 bases left in between. This CDR3 is 13 amino acids long. Germline V gives CDR1 SGHTA, CDR2 FQGTGA. The CDR3 DNA is TGTGCCAGCAGCCCGGGGGGAAACACTGAAGCTTTCTTT. Its protein product is CASSPGGNTEAFF.

The V call is TRBV6-6, the J call TRBJ2-7, with D possibly TRBD1 on 6 matching bases. V was shortened by 6 bases and J by 2 bases, with 8 bases between the two germline ends. The CDR3 length is 12 residues. Germline V gives CDR1 MNHNY, CDR2 SVGAGI (reference sequence). CDR3: CASRDSAYEQYF. CDR3 sequence (DNA): TGTGCCAGCAGGGACAGCGCCTACGAGCAGTACTTC.

V usage is TRBV11-2 and J usage is TRBJ1-4, with 7 bases aligning to TRBD1. The CDR3 covers 13 residues. Per germline, CDR1 SGHAT and CDR2 FQNNGV. V gave up 10 bases and J gave up 5 bases; unmatched junction bases: 7. The CDR3 reads CATKGAPNEKLFF. CDR3 sequence (DNA): TGTGCCACGAAGGGGGCTCCAAATGAAAAACTGTTTTTT.

CDR3 amino acids: CASSDVDRGDTEAFF. The CDR3 bases are TGTGCCAGCAGTGATGTTGACAGGGGAGACACTGAAGCTTTCTTT. The J gene is TRBJ1-1, the V gene TRBV25-1, with TRBD1 identical over 8 bases. CDR3 size: 15 residues. In germline, CDR1 is MGHDK, CDR2 SYGVNS. The V and J ends lost 3 bases and 3 bases, in that order; junction bases with no gene match: 6. Supplemented by reference TRBV25-1 and TRBJ1-1, the full variable domain reads EADIYQTPRYLVIGTGKKITLECSQTMGHDKMYWYQQDPGMELHLIHYSYGVNSTEKGDLSSESTVSRIRTEHFPLTLESARPSHTSQYLCASSDVDRGDTEAFFGQGTRLTVV.

The V gene is TRBV28, the J gene TRBJ1-4; D perhaps matches TRBD1 (6 bases). Germline CDR1 and CDR2: MDHEN and SYDVKM. This CDR3 has 13 amino acids. V lost 6 bases to trimming and J lost 8 bases, with 13 bases between them. The CDR3 spells CASRKQGDEKLFF. DNA of the CDR3: TGTGCCAGCAGAAAACAGGGAGACGAAAAACTGTTTTTT.

The J gene is TRBJ2-1, the V gene TRBV7-9, with no clear D. Germline V gives CDR1 SEHNR, CDR2 FQNEAQ (reference sequence). V was cut by 5 bases and J by 8 bases, with 10 bases left in between. CDR3 length: 12 amino acids. For the CDR3, the DNA is TGTGCCAGCAGCCCCTCATCGGATGAGCAGTTCTTC. Its protein product is CASSPSSDEQFF.